This T cell receptor beta chain is from a study of metastatic and nonmetastatic thyroid tumors. Study overall: Peripheral blood and tumor or nodule samples from malignant and benign thyroid patients were compared. Study-level results: Reported TCR beta diversity, measured in blood and tumor, was significantly higher for malignant thyroid tumors than for benign nodules.

In the original workflow: Using the CDR3 differences seen across clinicopathological groups, the authors built a distant-metastasis classifier for papillary thyroid cancer, which was meant to discriminate distant-metastatic patients. TCRdb recomputed clones from the PCR reads via MiXCR. The V and J calls were not made by the authors but by TCRdb's processing. The data contain 25,000 or so clones, roughly 17% of them singletons. Patients were all untreated before their thyroid surgery. Ten or more counts support this clone. The target antigen is unknown. This clonotype was obtained from a male donor with papillary thyroid cancer or a benign thyroid nodule (not recorded which). Some clones in this sample may be carry-over from other donors' samples. Sequenced input: blood.

Written as DNA, the CDR3 is TGTGCCAGCAGCCACCTAGGACAGAACAATGAGCAGTTCTTC. Protein sequence: CASSHLGQNNEQFF. The rearrangement uses TRBV3-1 and TRBJ2-1; possible D gene TRBD1, 6 bases. The germline CDR1 and CDR2 sequences are LGHDT and YNNKEL (reference sequence). The CDR3 is 14 residues long. The V and J ends lost 3 bases and 5 bases respectively, with 11 bases between them.